The 14 T cell receptor beta chains presented below share a single source sample, sequenced in a study of cytomegalovirus exposure and HLA in healthy donors. 13 Jbeta primers and 60 Vbeta primers were used for the PCR. Clones were read by immunoSEQ multiplex PCR, and TCRdb kept only the in-frame ones, dropping some. The sample holds 100,000 to 150,000 clones, 75% to 85% seen once. The sequencing sample was made of PBMCs. The receptors were gathered from a man between 45 and 60 years old in good health and CMV-seronegative.

This chain links TRBV19 with TRBJ1-5, with 9 bases lining up with TRBD1. Germline-derived CDR1 and CDR2 are LNHDA and SQIVND (reference sequence). V gave up 1 base and J gave up 9 bases; unmatched junction bases: 7. The CDR3 length is 15 residues. CDR3 in amino acids: CASSIGTGDLGPQHF. DNA for the CDR3: TGTGCCAGTAGTATAGGGACAGGGGATTTAGGGCCCCAGCATTTT.

The chain employs TRBV15 and TRBJ2-5; 9 bases are shared with TRBD2. Germline CDR1 and CDR2: LNHNV and YYDKDF (reference sequence). The V segment lost 5 bases and the J segment 9 bases; nucleotides outside the gene matches: 22. There are 18 residues in the CDR3. The CDR3 DNA sequence: TGTGCCACCAGCGAATCTTACCCCCTAGCGGGGAAAGATGCAGCCCAGTACTTC. This encodes CATSESYPLAGKDAAQYF. Complete variable domain (other parts from reference TRBV15 and TRBJ2-5): DAMVIQNPRYQVTQFGKPVTLSCSQTLNHNVMYWYQQKSSQAPKLLFHYYDKDFNNEADTPDNFQSRRPNTSFCFLDIRSPGLGDTAMYLCATSESYPLAGKDAAQYFGPGTRLLVL.

V is TRBV9 and J is TRBJ2-3; D may be TRBD2 (7 bases). V lost 0 bases, J lost 6 bases, and 17 bases lay in between. CDR3 length equals 16 residues. Germline lookup yields CDR1 SGDLS and CDR2 YYNGEE. CDR3 DNA: TGTGCCAGCAGCGTAGCTTGGGGGGGGCTCTTGGATACGCAGTATTTT. This codes for CASSVAWGGLLDTQYF.

The genes are TRBV7-9 and TRBJ1-6, with D perhaps matching TRBD1 (6 bases). The germline gives CDR1 SEHNR, CDR2 FQNEAQ (reference sequence). V shed 5 bases and J shed 7 bases, with 12 bases lying between them. The CDR3 contains 14 residues. This CDR3 is CASSPRTENSPLHF. As DNA, the CDR3 is TGTGCCAGCAGCCCTCGGACAGAAAATTCACCCCTCCACTTT.

The chain employs TRBV5-1 and TRBJ1-1; TRBD1 aligns across 11 bases. The CDR3 is 14 residues long. Per the germline V gene, CDR1 is SGHRS and CDR2 is YFSETQ. The trim removed 4 bases at V and 1 base at J, leaving 0 bases unmatched. The CDR3 sequence is CASSGTGGNTEAFF. The CDR3 nucleotides read TGCGCCAGCAGCGGGACAGGGGGGAACACTGAAGCTTTCTTT.

The table lists this clone with a few counts. The chain joins TRBV21-1 to TRBJ2-3; TRBD1 is the table's D call and was not checked against the DNA. TRBV21-1 is designated a pseudogene. The length of the CDR3 is 15 residues. The CDR3 loop reads CASRLNRGVRDTQYF. CDR3 sequence (DNA): TGTGCCAGCAGACTTAACAGGGGCGTCAGAGATACGCAGTATTTT.

The gene calls are TRBV7-2 and TRBJ2-7; TRBD1 aligns across 12 bases. CDR1 SGHTA and CDR2 FQGNSA come from the germline V gene. J lost 9 bases, V lost 3 bases, and 6 bases had no gene match. This CDR3 region has 14 residues. The CDR3 region is CASSLGQGAMRQYF. In DNA form, the CDR3 reads TGTGCCAGCAGCTTGGGACAGGGGGCGATGAGGCAGTACTTC.

V gene TRBV10-1 combines with J gene TRBJ1-5; tentatively, D is TRBD1 (6 bases). V lost 8 bases, J lost 1 base, and 21 bases lay in between. Germline CDR1 WNHNN, CDR2 SYGVQD (reference sequence). The CDR3 consists of 17 residues. The CDR3: CASHHRDNSRSNQPQHF. CDR3 DNA: TGCGCCAGCCATCACAGGGACAATAGTAGGAGCAATCAGCCCCAGCATTTT.

This clone came up once. The junction departs from germline at one end; a sequencing error may be responsible. The chain carries TRBV7-9 and TRBJ1-1; 9 bases are shared with TRBD1. Per the germline V gene, CDR1 is SEHNR and CDR2 is FQNEAQ (reference sequence). There are 16 residues in the CDR3. In DNA, the CDR3 is TGTTCCAGCAGCTTATCGTCGGGACAGGGTGGCACTGAAGCTTTCTTT. Protein: CSSSLSSGQGGTEAFF.

A word on this clone: This sample includes further DNA sequences coding for the same CDR3. The V gene is TRBV5-1, the J gene TRBJ2-7, with D tentatively TRBD2 (6 bases). V was trimmed by 0 bases and J by 6 bases, leaving 7 bases between them. The CDR3 length is 12 residues. Germline V gives CDR1 SGHRS, CDR2 YFSETQ. CDR3 region: CASSLEGGEQYF. CDR3 nucleotides: TGCGCCAGCAGCTTGGAGGGAGGCGAGCAGTACTTC. The variable domain in full, with the rest retrieved from reference TRBV5-1 and TRBJ2-7, is KAGVTQTPRYLIKTRGQQVTLSCSPISGHRSVSWYQQTPGQGLQFLFEYFSETQRNKGNFPGRFSGRQFSNSRSEMNVSTLELGDSALYLCASSLEGGEQYFGPGTRLTVT.

This clone was observed once. The rearrangement links TRBV5-5 to TRBJ2-5, with D possibly being TRBD1 (5 bases). This CDR3 comprises 15 residues. V was shortened by 2 bases and J by 3 bases, with 14 bases between the two germline ends. Germline V lookup: CDR1 SGHKS, CDR2 YYEKEE (reference sequence). In DNA, the CDR3 is TGTGCCAGCAGCTTAACCCCAAGGGGCGAAGAGACCCAGTACTTC. This gives the protein CASSLTPRGEETQYF.

This clone was recorded once. CDR3 region: CASSYTDRVKDTGELFF. CDR3 DNA: TGTGCCAGCAGCTATACTGACAGGGTAAAGGACACCGGGGAGCTGTTTTTT. This chain uses TRBV7-4 with TRBJ2-2; TRBD1 agrees at 7 bases. Germline CDR1 SGHVT, CDR2 SQSDAQ. With V trimmed by 4 bases and J by 3 bases, 11 bases remained unmatched. The CDR3 is 17 residues long.

This clone was seen only a few times. The chain recombines TRBV27 with TRBJ2-1; D is ambiguous. The CDR3 has 14 residues. The germline V and J ends were trimmed by 5 bases and 3 bases, with 11 bases remaining between them. Germline V lookup: CDR1 MNHEY, CDR2 SMNVEV (reference sequence). CDR3 sequence reads: CASSPEVLYNEQFF. CDR3 nucleotides: TGTGCCAGCAGTCCCGAGGTGCTCTACAATGAGCAGTTCTTC.

This chain joins TRBV11-2 and TRBJ2-2; 8 nucleotides match TRBD1. Germline trimming cut 6 bases from V and 6 bases from J; bases unmatched to any gene: 6. This CDR3 is built from 14 residues. Germline-derived CDR1 and CDR2 are SGHAT and FQNNGV. CDR3 residues: CASRAGGAAGELFF. CDR3 DNA: TGTGCCAGCAGGGCAGGGGGCGCAGCCGGGGAGCTGTTTTTT.